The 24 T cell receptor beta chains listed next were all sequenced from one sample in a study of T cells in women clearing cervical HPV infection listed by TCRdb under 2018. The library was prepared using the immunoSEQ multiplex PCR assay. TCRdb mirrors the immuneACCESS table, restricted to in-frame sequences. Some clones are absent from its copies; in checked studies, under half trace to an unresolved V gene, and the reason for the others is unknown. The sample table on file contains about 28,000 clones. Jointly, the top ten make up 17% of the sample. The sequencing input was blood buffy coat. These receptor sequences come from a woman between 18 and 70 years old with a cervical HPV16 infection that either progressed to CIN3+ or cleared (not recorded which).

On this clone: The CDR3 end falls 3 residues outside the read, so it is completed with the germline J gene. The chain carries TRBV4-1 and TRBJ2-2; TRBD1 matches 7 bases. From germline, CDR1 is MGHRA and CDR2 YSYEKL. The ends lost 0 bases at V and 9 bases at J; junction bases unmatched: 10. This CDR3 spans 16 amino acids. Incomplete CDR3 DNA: TGCGCCAGCAGCCAAGATGCGGCAGGGGGTGGCCGGGAG. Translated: CASSQDAAGGGRE. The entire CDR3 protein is CASSQDAAGGGRELFF.

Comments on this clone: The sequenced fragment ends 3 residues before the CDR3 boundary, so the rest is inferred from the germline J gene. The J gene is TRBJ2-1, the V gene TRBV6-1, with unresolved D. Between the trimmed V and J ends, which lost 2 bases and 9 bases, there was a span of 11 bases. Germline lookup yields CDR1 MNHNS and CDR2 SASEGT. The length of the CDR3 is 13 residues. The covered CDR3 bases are TGTGCCAGCAGTGAATACACACCGCTTGAG. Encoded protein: CASSEYTPLE. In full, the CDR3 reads CASSEYTPLEQFF.

The DNA read from the CDR3 is TGTGCCAGTAGGGGCGGGGGGGCCACAGATACG. Translation gives CASRGGGATDT. The whole CDR3 region reads CASRGGGATDTQYF. The chain uses TRBV19 and TRBJ2-3, with TRBD2 identical over 9 bases. The read ends 3 residues before the CDR3 terminus; that terminus is restored from the germline J gene. CDR1 and CDR2 from the germline V gene are LNHDA and SQIVND (reference sequence). This CDR3 region has 14 residues. The trim removed 6 bases at V and 2 bases at J, leaving 3 bases unmatched. Full variable domain (rest looked up from reference TRBV19 and TRBJ2-3): DGGITQSPKYLFRKEGQNVTLSCEQNLNHDAMYWYRQDPGQGLRLIYYSQIVNDFQKGDIAEGYSVSREKKESFPLTVTSAQKNPTAFYLCASRGGGATDTQYFGPGTRLTVL.

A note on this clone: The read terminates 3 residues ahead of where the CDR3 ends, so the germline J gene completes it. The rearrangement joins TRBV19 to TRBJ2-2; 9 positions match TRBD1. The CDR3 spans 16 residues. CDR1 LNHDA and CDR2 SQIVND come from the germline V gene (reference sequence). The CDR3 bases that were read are TGTGCCAGTAGTACTTCACAGGGGGCAGCTAATGAAAAG. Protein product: CASSTSQGAANEK. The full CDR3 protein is CASSTSQGAANEKLFF.

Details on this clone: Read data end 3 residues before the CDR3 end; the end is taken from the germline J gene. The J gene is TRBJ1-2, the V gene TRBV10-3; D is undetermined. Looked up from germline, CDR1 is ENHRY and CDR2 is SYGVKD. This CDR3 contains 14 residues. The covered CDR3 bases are TGTGCCATCAGTGAGTCAAGAGCCTCACCGGGC. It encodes CAISESRASPG. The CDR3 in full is CAISESRASPGYTF.

Incomplete CDR3 DNA: TGTGCCAGCAGTTTCCAGGGGGGATCTGACGAC. This sequence encodes CASSFQGGSDD. The entire CDR3 is CASSFQGGSDDYTF. The V and J genes are TRBV2 and TRBJ1-2; 7 bases match TRBD1. Read sequence stops 3 residues before the CDR3 end, and the germline J gene provides the missing end. CDR1 is SNHLY, CDR2 FYNNEI, per germline. The CDR3 is made up of 14 amino acids.

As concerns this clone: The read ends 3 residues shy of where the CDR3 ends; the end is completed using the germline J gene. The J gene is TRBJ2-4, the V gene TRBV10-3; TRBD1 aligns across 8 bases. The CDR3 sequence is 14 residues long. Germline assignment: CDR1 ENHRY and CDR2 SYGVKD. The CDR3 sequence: CAISESTGVYGQYF. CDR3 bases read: TGTGCCATCAGTGAATCGACAGGGGTCTATGGT.

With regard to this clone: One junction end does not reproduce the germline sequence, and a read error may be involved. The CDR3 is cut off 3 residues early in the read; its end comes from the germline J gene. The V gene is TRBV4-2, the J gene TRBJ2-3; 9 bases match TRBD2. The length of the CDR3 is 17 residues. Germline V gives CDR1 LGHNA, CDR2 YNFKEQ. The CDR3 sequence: CASSQDRPAGGVDTQYF. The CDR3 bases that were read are TGCGCCAGCAGCCAAGATCGTCCAGCGGGGGGAGTAGATACG.

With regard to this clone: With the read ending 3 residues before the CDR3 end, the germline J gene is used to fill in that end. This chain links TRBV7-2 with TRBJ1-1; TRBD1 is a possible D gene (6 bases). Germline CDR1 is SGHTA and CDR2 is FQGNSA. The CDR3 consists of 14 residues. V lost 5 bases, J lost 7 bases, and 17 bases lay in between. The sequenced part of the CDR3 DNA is TGTGCCAGCAGCCTGATGGGGGGGCCGGGTGAA. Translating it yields CASSLMGGPGE. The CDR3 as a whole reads CASSLMGGPGEAFF.

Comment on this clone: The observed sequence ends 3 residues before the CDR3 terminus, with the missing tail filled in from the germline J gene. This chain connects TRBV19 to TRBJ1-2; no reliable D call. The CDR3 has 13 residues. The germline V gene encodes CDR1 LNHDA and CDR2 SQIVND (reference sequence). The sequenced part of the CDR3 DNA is TGTGCCAGTTCGATCCGGTACACAGATACC. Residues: CASSIRYTDT. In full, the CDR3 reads CASSIRYTDTYTF. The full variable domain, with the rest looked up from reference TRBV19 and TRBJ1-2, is DGGITQSPKYLFRKEGQNVTLSCEQNLNHDAMYWYRQDPGQGLRLIYYSQIVNDFQKGDIAEGYSVSREKKESFPLTVTSAQKNPTAFYLCASSIRYTDTYTFGSGTRLTVV.

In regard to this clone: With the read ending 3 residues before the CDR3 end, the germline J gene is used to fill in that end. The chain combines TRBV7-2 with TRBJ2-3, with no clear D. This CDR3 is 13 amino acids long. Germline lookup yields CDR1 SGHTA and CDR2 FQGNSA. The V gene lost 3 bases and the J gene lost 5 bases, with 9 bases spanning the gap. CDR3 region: CASSFITLDTQYF. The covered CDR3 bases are TGTGCCAGCAGCTTTATCACTCTAGATACG.

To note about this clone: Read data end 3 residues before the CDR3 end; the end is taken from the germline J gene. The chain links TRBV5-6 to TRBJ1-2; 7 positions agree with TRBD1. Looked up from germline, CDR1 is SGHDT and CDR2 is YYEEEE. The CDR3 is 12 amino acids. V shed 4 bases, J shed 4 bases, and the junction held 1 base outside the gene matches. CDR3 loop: CASSQGGYGYTF. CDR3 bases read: TGTGCCAGCAGCCAGGGGGGCTATGGC.

The sequenced CDR3 bases are TGTGCCAGCAGCTTAGTAGGTCAGGGGTCCTACGAG. Protein: CASSLVGQGSYE. The CDR3 in full is CASSLVGQGSYEQYF. The chain joins TRBV7-9 to TRBJ2-7; D is perhaps TRBD1 (6 bases). The sequenced fragment ends 3 residues before the CDR3 boundary, so the rest is inferred from the germline J gene. The length of the CDR3 is 15 residues. Between the trimmed V and J ends, which lost 1 base and 1 base, there was a span of 11 bases. From germline, CDR1 is SEHNR and CDR2 FQNEAQ (reference sequence).

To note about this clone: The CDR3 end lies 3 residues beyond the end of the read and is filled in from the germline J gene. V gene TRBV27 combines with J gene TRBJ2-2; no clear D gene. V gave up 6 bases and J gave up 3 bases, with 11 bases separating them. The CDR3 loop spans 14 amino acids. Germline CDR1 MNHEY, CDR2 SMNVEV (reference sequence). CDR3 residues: CASSPRLDTGELFF. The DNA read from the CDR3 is TGTGCCAGCAGCCCTAGACTCGACACCGGGGAG.

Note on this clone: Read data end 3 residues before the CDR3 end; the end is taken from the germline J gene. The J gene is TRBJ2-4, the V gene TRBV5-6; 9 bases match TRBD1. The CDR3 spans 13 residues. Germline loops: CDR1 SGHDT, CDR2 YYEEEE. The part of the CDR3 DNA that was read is TGTGCCAGCAGTCGGACAGGGGTTCATGGT. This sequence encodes CASSRTGVHG. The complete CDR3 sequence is CASSRTGVHGQYF.

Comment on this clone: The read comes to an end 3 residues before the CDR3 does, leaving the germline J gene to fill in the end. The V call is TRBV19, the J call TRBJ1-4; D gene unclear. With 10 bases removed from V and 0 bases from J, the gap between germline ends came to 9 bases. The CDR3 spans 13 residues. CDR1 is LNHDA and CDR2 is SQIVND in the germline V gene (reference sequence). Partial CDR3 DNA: TGTGCCACCTCCCTTGCAACTAATGAAAAA. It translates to CATSLATNEK. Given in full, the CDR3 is CATSLATNEKLFF.

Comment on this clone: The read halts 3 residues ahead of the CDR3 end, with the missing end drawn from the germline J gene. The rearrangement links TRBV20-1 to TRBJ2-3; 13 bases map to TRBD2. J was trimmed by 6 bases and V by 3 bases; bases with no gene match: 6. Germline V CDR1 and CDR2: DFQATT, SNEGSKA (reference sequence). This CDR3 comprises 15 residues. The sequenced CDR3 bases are TGCAGTGCTAGGCGACTAGCGGGAGGAGTCGATACG. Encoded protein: CSARRLAGGVDT. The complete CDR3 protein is CSARRLAGGVDTQYF.

CDR3 DNA, as far as it was read: TGTGCCTGGACGAGCGGGGGACACAATGAG. Residues: CAWTSGGHNE. The whole CDR3 protein is CAWTSGGHNEQFF. The chain links TRBV30 to TRBJ2-1, with TRBD2 matching over 8 bases. The read ends 3 residues early relative to the CDR3; the germline J gene fills the gap. CDR1 and CDR2 (germline): GTSNPN, SVGIG (reference sequence). This CDR3 region has 13 residues. After removal of 4 bases from V and 5 bases from J, the junction contained 4 bases not matched to a gene.

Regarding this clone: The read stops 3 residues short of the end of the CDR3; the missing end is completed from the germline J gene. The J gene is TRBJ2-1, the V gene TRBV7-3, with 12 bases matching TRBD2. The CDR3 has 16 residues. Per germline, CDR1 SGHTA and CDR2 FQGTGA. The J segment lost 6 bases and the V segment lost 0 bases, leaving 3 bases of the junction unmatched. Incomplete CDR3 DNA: TGTGCCAGCAGCTTAACGGGACTAGCGGGCCGCAATGAG. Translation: CASSLTGLAGRNE. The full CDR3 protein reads CASSLTGLAGRNEQFF.

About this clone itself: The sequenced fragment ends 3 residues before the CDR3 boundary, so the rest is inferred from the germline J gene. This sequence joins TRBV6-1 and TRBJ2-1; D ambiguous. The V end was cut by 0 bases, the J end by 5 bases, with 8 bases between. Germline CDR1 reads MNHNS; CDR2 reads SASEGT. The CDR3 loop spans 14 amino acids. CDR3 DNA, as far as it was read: TGTGCCAGCAGTGAAGCAAACATCCACAATGAG. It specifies CASSEANIHNE. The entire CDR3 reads CASSEANIHNEQFF.

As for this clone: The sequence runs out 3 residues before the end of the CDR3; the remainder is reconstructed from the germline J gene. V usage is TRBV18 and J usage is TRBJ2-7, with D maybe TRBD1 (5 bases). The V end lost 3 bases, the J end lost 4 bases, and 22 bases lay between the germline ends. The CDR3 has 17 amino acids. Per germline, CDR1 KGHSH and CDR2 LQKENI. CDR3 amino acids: CASSPRVVRGRPYEQYF. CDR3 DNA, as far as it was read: TGTGCCAGCTCACCTAGGGTAGTAAGGGGCAGGCCTTACGAG.

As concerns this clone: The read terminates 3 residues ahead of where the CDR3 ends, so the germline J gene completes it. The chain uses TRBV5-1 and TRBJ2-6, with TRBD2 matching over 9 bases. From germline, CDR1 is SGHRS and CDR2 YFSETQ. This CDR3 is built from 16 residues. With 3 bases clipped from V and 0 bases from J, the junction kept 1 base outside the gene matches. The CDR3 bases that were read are TGCGCCAGCAGCTCTAGCGGGGACTCTGGGGCCAACGTC. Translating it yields CASSSSGDSGANV. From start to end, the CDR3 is CASSSSGDSGANVLTF.

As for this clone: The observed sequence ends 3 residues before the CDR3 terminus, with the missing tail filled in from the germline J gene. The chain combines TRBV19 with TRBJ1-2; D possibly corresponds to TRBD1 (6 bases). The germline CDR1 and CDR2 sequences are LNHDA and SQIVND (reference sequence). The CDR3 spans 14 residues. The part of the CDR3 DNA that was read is TGTGCCAGCAGGGGACTAGCGGGACCCAAGGAC. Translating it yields CASRGLAGPKD. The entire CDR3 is CASRGLAGPKDYTF.

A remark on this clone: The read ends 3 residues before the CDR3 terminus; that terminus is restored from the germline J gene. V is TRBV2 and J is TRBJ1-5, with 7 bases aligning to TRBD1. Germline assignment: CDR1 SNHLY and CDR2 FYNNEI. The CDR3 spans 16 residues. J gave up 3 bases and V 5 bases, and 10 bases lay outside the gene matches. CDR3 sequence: CASSPRVGTANQPQHF. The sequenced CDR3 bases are TGTGCCAGCAGTCCTAGGGTCGGGACAGCCAATCAGCCC.